The rows below give T cell receptor beta chains drawn from one sample of a study of cytotoxic CD8 clonotypes in ibrutinib-treated CLL. Data came from immunoSEQ multiplex PCR; TCRdb stores just in-frame clones and leaves some out. This sample has 330,000 or so clones, with roughly 71% found just once. The material was PBMCs, obtained after 36 months of ibrutinib treatment. The receptors derive from a human donor with chronic lymphocytic leukemia. CDR3s include the opening cysteine and the closing phenylalanine or tryptophan. The D gene is left open where the match is weak. Expanded clones get a size class; other rows say once, few or many, or leave the size out.

V gene	CDR3 length	clone size	J gene	D gene	CDR3 DNA	CDR3 protein
TRBV5-1	15	.	TRBJ2-5	TRBD2	TGCGCCAGCAGCAGCGGGACTAGCGGGAGGGAGACCCAGTACTTC	CASSSGTSGRETQYF
TRBV6-1	14	.	TRBJ1-1	TRBD1	TGTGCCAGCAGTGAAAGACAGGGTTGGACTGAAGCTTTCTTT	CASSERQGWTEAFF
TRBV4-3	15	once	TRBJ2-7	TRBD2	TGCGCCAGCAGCCCCCAGGAGCGGGATATAGGTGAGCAGTACTTC	CASSPQERDIGEQYF
TRBV29-1	13	.	TRBJ2-7	TRBD1	TGCAGCGTCGAGGGGGCAGGCCGCCACGAGCAGTACTTC	CSVEGAGRHEQYF
TRBV11-2	14	.	TRBJ1-1	.	TGTGCCAGCAGCTTCGACGGGGGAACGACTGAAGCTTTCTTT	CASSFDGGTTEAFF
TRBV29-1	13	.	TRBJ2-3	TRBD1	TGCAGCGTTGAGAGAGGGGGACAGTGGGCGCAGTATTTT	CSVERGGQWAQYF
TRBV2	13	.	TRBJ1-1	.	TGTGCCAGCAGCGGGGGTAGCTACACTGAAGCTTTCTTT	CASSGGSYTEAFF
TRBV11-1	14	.	TRBJ2-1	.	TGTGCCAGCAGCTTAGCCATCGGGTGGGATGAGCAGTTCTTC	CASSLAIGWDEQFF
TRBV5-1	13	.	TRBJ1-4	TRBD1	TGCGCCAGTCCGGGACAGGGCCATGAAAAACTGTTTTTT	CASPGQGHEKLFF
TRBV7-9	13	.	TRBJ2-1	.	TGTGCCAGCAGCTTCTGGGAAGACGAGGCGGGGTTCTTC	CASSFWEDEAGFF
TRBV10-3	12	.	TRBJ2-7	.	TGTGCCATCTCTCCCCGAGCCTACGAGCAGTACTTC	CAISPRAYEQYF
TRBV7-2	14	few	TRBJ2-3	.	TGTGCCAGCAGCTTAGGCGGCCCCACAGATACGCAGTATTTT	CASSLGGPTDTQYF
TRBV21-1	14	.	TRBJ2-5	.	TGTGCCAGTACCTGCCCGGGATGGGGAGAGACCCAGTACTTC	CASTCPGWGETQYF